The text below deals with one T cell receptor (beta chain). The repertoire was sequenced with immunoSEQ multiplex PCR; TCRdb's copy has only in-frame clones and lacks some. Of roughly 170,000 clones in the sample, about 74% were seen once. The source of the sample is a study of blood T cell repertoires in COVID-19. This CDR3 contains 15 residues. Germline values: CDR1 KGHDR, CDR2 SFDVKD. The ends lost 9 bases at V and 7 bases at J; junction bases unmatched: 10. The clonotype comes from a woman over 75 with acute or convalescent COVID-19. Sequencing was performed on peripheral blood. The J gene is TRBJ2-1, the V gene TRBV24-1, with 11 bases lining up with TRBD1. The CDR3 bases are TGTGCCACCGGACAGGGGGCCGAGTTCATGAATGAGCAGTTCTTC. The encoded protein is CATGQGAEFMNEQFF.